The T cell receptor delta chain under discussion was sequenced for a study of delta chains in infants with herpesvirus infections (dated by TCRdb to 2023 to 2025). A note on the overall study: From birth, the study prospectively followed a Ugandan infant birth cohort to characterize gammadelta T cell responses to primary cytomegalovirus (CMV) infection. The study searched for a public fetal Vdelta1/Vgamma8 gammadelta TCR clonotype in infants who acquired CMV infection after birth. gammadelta TCRs were sequenced from PBMC obtained from 15 to 20 CMV-infected infants (one congenitally infected) and 7 or 8 CMV-uninfected infants for whom sufficient sample was available. The previously published Belgian fetal and cord blood gammadelta TCR data were not generated in this cohort and were added only for comparison. Blood samples from the infants were grouped into approximate ages of 1.5, 4, 8 and 12 months. What the study reported, not specific to this receptor: Presence of the public clonotype at levels below the detection limit might still occur in CMV-uninfected infants. Public-clonotype frequency among Vdelta1 cells appeared to correlate inversely with age at infection and decayed rapidly, seemingly not persisting beyond around 9 weeks. The authors noted a small sample size and no race- or environment-matched controls, since nearly all Ugandans acquire CMV before adulthood. Of 18 CMV-infected infants, several carried the public Vdelta1 clonotype: the congenitally infected infant plus three who were infected postnatally before 120 days of age. Detection of the public clonotype was limited to the first time point after infection, and the public clonotype was not found in uninfected infants or in infants infected after 120 days.

The library was made by RT-PCR. TCR cDNA was generated by reverse transcription of PBMC RNA with SuperScript II and gamma-chain- and delta-chain-specific primers. cDNA was purified with AMPure XP beads, amplified, and indexed with Illumina adapters using the Nextera XT Index Kit. Sequencing of gammadelta TCR libraries was carried out on an Illumina MiSeq using a V2 300-cycle kit. From the authors' description of their analysis: Using MiXCR v2.1.12, CDR3 sequences were assembled, and reads were mapped onto D, J and V genes obtained from GenBank. VDJtools v1.2.1 was used to perform repertoire analyses of the CDR3 clonotypes. Identical DNA sequences were merged into single rows after TCRdb reprocessed the public reads with CATT. The V and J calls follow TCRdb's processing rather than the paper's. The sample table records hundreds of delta-chain clones; over 15% of these occur just once. The ten largest clonotypes hold roughly a sixth of the sample.

V sheds 3 bases and J sheds 0 bases, leaving 23 bases between their ends. Sequences TSWWSYY (CDR1) and QGS (CDR2) are obtained from the germline V gene. The CDR3 runs 19 amino acids, cysteine and phenylalanine included. Of all the DNA, just the CDR3 is kept, 57 bases in frame from base 1. Pregnant women getting prenatal care were recruited in Kampala, Uganda, and their infants were enrolled; maternal HIV status had to be documented. Home visits to families took place weekly, and collection of infant clinical information, oral swabs and peripheral blood began at 6 weeks of age and was repeated every 4 months after that. After blood was collected in heparin tubes, PBMC were isolated using Ficoll-Paque density gradient centrifugation and then cryopreserved. Relative to its sample, this clone is large (0.1 to 1%). The specificity of this receptor is unknown. No quality values exist for individual bases; no much larger clone is one base distant.

Recombination joined TRDV1 with TRDJ1, with TRDD2 as a weak D call on 6 bases. The source material was peripheral blood, sampled at time point 2 of longitudinal follow-up. The TCR sequence derives from a human donor who was a Ugandan infant, either HIV-exposed or HIV-unexposed (not recorded which). The DNA reads as follows: TGTGCTCTTGGGGATTCCCTTCCGACCACCCCGGGGGACACCGATAAACTCATCTTT. It encodes CALGDSLPTTPGDTDKLIF.